This T cell receptor (beta chain) originates from a study of a mutant IDH1 vaccine in newly diagnosed glioma. Time point described: week 23, last vaccination. What each vaccine dose contained was 300 ug of mutant IDH1 20-mer peptide, accompanied by topical imiquimod. Method: immunoSEQ multiplex PCR; TCRdb's copy keeps in-frame clones and lacks some. The sample includes around 85,000 clones, 85% seen only once; the top ten take about 2.2%. As regards this clone: Its antigen is as yet unknown.

Germline V lookup: CDR1 LNHNV, CDR2 YYDKDF (reference sequence). CDR3 length: 15 residues. Trimming cost V 3 bases and J 4 bases, with 15 bases left between them. J is TRBJ1-1 and V is TRBV15; possibly TRBD1 for D (6 bases). This TCR was recovered from a man in his thirties or forties with glioma. Some clones in this sample may be carry-over from other donors' samples. The source material was PBMCs, sampled from a glioma patient whose treatment included an IDH1 peptide vaccine. The CDR3 loop reads CATSSGGTPFTEAFF. The CDR3 bases are TGTGCCACCAGCAGCGGGGGGACACCCTTCACTGAAGCTTTCTTT.